These 27 T cell receptor beta chains were all obtained from the same sample, sequenced in a study of T cell responses to AZD1222 COVID-19 vaccine. This table comes from immunoSEQ multiplex PCR, and its TCRdb copy is limited to in-frame clones, with some not included. The table includes some 150,000 clones, roughly 85% detected once. Sample: peripheral blood, taken 28 days after the second dose of the MenACWY control vaccine. These receptor sequences come from an adult who received the MenACWY meningococcal vaccine as a control.

This clone has just a few counts. This chain uses TRBV5-4 with TRBJ1-4; 9 nucleotides align to TRBD1. The CDR3 length is 15 residues. Trimming took 3 bases from V and 7 from J; bases not matched to a gene: 7. Looked up from germline, CDR1 is SGHNT and CDR2 is YYREEE (reference sequence). In DNA form, the CDR3 reads TGTGCCAGCAGCTCAAAACAGGGGGCCCGTGAAAAACTGTTTTTT. It encodes CASSSKQGAREKLFF.

The V and J genes are TRBV5-4 and TRBJ2-7, with TRBD1 as a possible D gene (7 bases). Germline V gene sequence: CDR1 SGHNT, CDR2 YYREEE (reference sequence). Trimming stripped 2 bases from V and 4 bases from J, with 10 bases between. This CDR3 has 13 residues. The CDR3 spells CASSLQGRYEQYV. CDR3 coding DNA: TGTGCCAGCAGCTTACAGGGGAGGTACGAGCAGTACGTC.

The rearrangement uses TRBV6-5 and TRBJ1-6, with 9 bases matching TRBD1. Trimming at V came to 5 bases and at J to 9 bases, leaving 8 bases not matched to a gene. The CDR3 contains 15 residues. Germline V lookup: CDR1 MNHEY, CDR2 SVGAGI. CDR3 amino acids: CASSPDRGRGSPLHF. The CDR3 DNA is TGTGCCAGCAGTCCTGACAGGGGGAGGGGTTCACCCCTCCACTTT.

This chain uses TRBV6-2 or TRBV6-3 with TRBJ2-2, with 9 bases matching TRBD1. Germline trimming cut 2 bases from V and 7 bases from J; bases unmatched to any gene: 5. Per germline, CDR1 MNHEY and CDR2 SVGEGT. This CDR3 is 15 amino acids long. CDR3 residues: CASSYLTGGGGELFF. CDR3 DNA: TGTGCCAGCAGTTACCTCACAGGGGGCGGCGGGGAGCTGTTTTTT.

CDR3 in DNA: TGTGCCAGCAGCCAGGGGAGCAATCAGCCCCAGCATTTT. It is translated as CASSQGSNQPQHF. The chain recombines TRBV7-9 with TRBJ1-5, with D possibly matching TRBD1 (6 bases). Deletions cut 5 bases from V and 1 base from J, with 6 bases between. Germline CDR1 SEHNR, CDR2 FQNEAQ (reference sequence). The CDR3 extends over 13 amino acids.

This chain links TRBV6-5 with TRBJ1-5; possibly TRBD1 for D (6 bases). V gave up 0 bases and J gave up 9 bases, with 15 bases separating them. The CDR3 has 15 residues. Germline V gene data show CDR1 as MNHEY and CDR2 as SVGAGI. CDR3 in DNA: TGTGCCAGCAGTTACTCGGGGGCAGATACAAGGCCCCAGCATTTT. Protein sequence: CASSYSGADTRPQHF.

The V call is TRBV21-1, the J call TRBJ2-4; the table's D call, TRBD1, has no DNA check behind it. TRBV21-1 is an annotated pseudogene. The CDR3 is 17 residues long. The CDR3 region has the DNA TGTGCCAGCAGCAAAGCACGACAGCACCTAGCCAAAAACATTCAGTACTTC. It specifies CASSKARQHLAKNIQYF.

This clone was detected once. The J gene is TRBJ1-1, the V gene TRBV18; 7 nucleotides agree with TRBD1. V lost 4 bases, J lost 0 bases, and 5 bases stayed unmatched. Germline CDR1 is KGHSH and CDR2 is LQKENI. The length of the CDR3 is 15 residues. This CDR3 is CASSRATGMNTEAFF. The CDR3 nucleotides are TGTGCCAGCTCACGCGCGACAGGGATGAACACTGAAGCTTTCTTT.

The chain employs TRBV10-3 and TRBJ1-5; TRBD1 matches 7 bases. The CDR3 is 16 amino acids. Trimming at V came to 3 bases and at J to 4 bases, leaving 9 bases not matched to a gene. CDR1 and CDR2 (germline): ENHRY, SYGVKD. Here the CDR3 reads CAISDPGQSPNQPQHF. CDR3 sequence (DNA): TGTGCCATCAGTGACCCGGGACAGTCACCTAATCAGCCCCAGCATTTT.

The chain combines TRBV4-3 with TRBJ2-3; a possible D gene is TRBD1 (6 bases). The ends were cut back, 1 base at V and 5 bases at J, with 16 bases in the middle. CDR3 length equals 16 residues. CDR1 and CDR2 (germline): LGHNA, YSLEER. In DNA form, the CDR3 reads TGCGCCAGCAGCCAAGGAGGGGGTTCTCTGGGAGATACGCAGTATTTT. Its translation: CASSQGGGSLGDTQYF.

The CDR3 bases are TGTGCCAGCAGTTTAGTATCTTGGTCGAACACTGAAGCTTTCTTT. Encoded protein: CASSLVSWSNTEAFF. The chain couples TRBV28 to TRBJ1-1, with no clear D. CDR3 length: 15 residues. V was clipped by 2 bases and J by 1 base, with 11 bases between them. Germline loops: CDR1 MDHEN, CDR2 SYDVKM.

The chain recombines TRBV27 with TRBJ2-3; 8 bases match TRBD1. The V gene end was trimmed by 6 bases and the J gene end by 2 bases; junction bases not matched to a gene: 13. Germline V gene lookup returns CDR1 MNHEY and CDR2 SMNVEV (reference sequence). CDR3 length equals 17 residues. For the CDR3, the DNA is TGTGCCAGCAGCCTGTACCCGAGACAGGGGTACACAGATACGCAGTATTTT. Its translation is CASSLYPRQGYTDTQYF.

The chain uses TRBV12-3 or TRBV12-4 and TRBJ2-1, with 7 bases matching TRBD2. This CDR3 contains 12 residues. The J segment lost 10 bases and the V segment lost 7 bases, leaving 7 bases of the junction unmatched. CDR3 nucleotides: TGTGCCAGCATGGAGCGGGGCCAAGAGCAGTTCTTC. It is translated as CASMERGQEQFF.

The chain uses TRBV2 and TRBJ1-2, with 7 bases fitting TRBD1. CDR3 length equals 13 residues. The germline V gene encodes CDR1 SNHLY and CDR2 FYNNEI. V lost 6 bases and J lost 8; bases outside the gene matches: 9. CDR3 sequence: CASRETGFPGYTF. CDR3 in DNA: TGTGCCAGCAGGGAGACAGGGTTTCCAGGCTACACCTTC.

V usage is TRBV5-6 and J usage is TRBJ1-2, with D possibly matching TRBD1 (6 bases). This CDR3 has 15 amino acids. CDR1 and CDR2 (germline): SGHDT, YYEEEE. V lost 0 bases, J lost 4 bases, and 13 bases lay in between. DNA of the CDR3: TGTGCCAGCAGCTTGGTTAGGCAGGGGAGCTATGGCTACACCTTC. Translation: CASSLVRQGSYGYTF.

The chain uses TRBV19 and TRBJ1-6; no clear D gene. The germline V and J ends were trimmed by 5 bases and 6 bases, with 8 bases remaining between them. Germline-derived CDR1 and CDR2 are LNHDA and SQIVND (reference sequence). The CDR3 runs 13 residues. CDR3 region: CASSSWANSPLHF. CDR3 sequence (DNA): TGTGCCAGTAGTTCGTGGGCTAATTCACCCCTCCACTTT.

The V call is TRBV18, the J call TRBJ1-1, with D possibly matching TRBD1 (5 bases). Looked up from germline, CDR1 is KGHSH and CDR2 is LQKENI. The CDR3 extends over 16 amino acids. Trimming removed 4 bases at V and 0 bases at J, with 15 bases between. This CDR3 is CASSRRLQGMNTEAFF. The DNA for the CDR3 is TGTGCCAGCTCACGCAGACTTCAGGGTATGAACACTGAAGCTTTCTTT.

The chain uses TRBV5-8 and TRBJ1-1; D perhaps matches TRBD1 (6 bases). There are 14 residues in the CDR3. The V gene lost 2 bases and the J gene lost 1 base, with 9 bases spanning the gap. Germline assignment: CDR1 SGHTS and CDR2 YDEGEE. The CDR3 DNA sequence: TGTGCCAGCAGCTTACGGGGGCGGAACACTGAAGCTTTCTTT. Translation: CASSLRGRNTEAFF.

A few counts support this clone. The rearrangement joins TRBV5-4 to TRBJ1-1; 10 nucleotides match TRBD1. This CDR3 comprises 15 residues. Germline CDR1 reads SGHNT; CDR2 reads YYREEE (reference sequence). V was pared by 4 bases and J by 6 bases, with 9 bases of the junction left unmatched. DNA for the CDR3: TGTGCCAGCAGCCCTCCGGGACAGGGGTATTCTGAAGCTTTCTTT. It translates to CASSPPGQGYSEAFF.

This sequence joins TRBV11-2 and TRBJ2-7; TRBD1 aligns across 10 bases. With V trimmed by 3 bases and J by 3 bases, 5 bases remained unmatched. CDR1 is SGHAT and CDR2 is FQNNGV in the germline V gene. The CDR3 spans 15 residues. CDR3 residues: CASSFRTGGSYEQYF. Here the CDR3 DNA reads TGTGCCAGCAGCTTCCGGACAGGGGGGAGCTACGAGCAGTACTTC.

This chain links TRBV6-5 with TRBJ2-7; 8 nucleotides agree with TRBD2. This CDR3 comprises 14 residues. V lost 6 bases, J lost 6 bases, and 10 bases stayed unmatched. CDR1 and CDR2 from the germline V gene are MNHEY and SVGAGI. CDR3 loop: CASRGGGGPSEQYV. CDR3 nucleotide sequence: TGTGCCAGCAGGGGGGGCGGGGGGCCCTCCGAGCAGTACGTC.

The rearrangement links TRBV9 to TRBJ2-1, with D perhaps being TRBD1 or TRBD2 (6 bases each). V was pared by 3 bases and J by 4 bases, with 14 bases between. The CDR3 runs 15 residues. The germline V gene has CDR1 SGDLS and CDR2 YYNGEE. The CDR3 DNA is TGTGCCAGCAGCGCTGAGGGGGACTCGTACAATGAGCAGTTCTTC. The encoded protein is CASSAEGDSYNEQFF.

On this clone: Other DNA sequences in this sample translate to the same CDR3. The genes are TRBV9 and TRBJ2-3; D is possibly TRBD2 (6 bases). CDR3 length equals 15 residues. V lost 0 bases, J lost 0 bases, and 8 bases lay in between. Germline V gene data show CDR1 as SGDLS and CDR2 as YYNGEE. The DNA of the CDR3 is TGTGCCAGCAGCGTAGTGGGGGGAAGCACAGATACGCAGTATTTT. Protein sequence: CASSVVGGSTDTQYF.

The chain uses TRBV6-1 and TRBJ2-2, with D perhaps given as TRBD1 or TRBD2 (5 bases each). The ends were cut back, 2 bases at V and 11 bases at J, with 15 bases in the middle. The CDR3 runs to 14 residues. Germline V gene data show CDR1 as MNHNS and CDR2 as SASEGT. CDR3 in DNA: TGTGCCAGCAGTGAATTAGGGACCCCCGTCGAGCTGTTTTTT. Encoded protein: CASSELGTPVELFF.

CDR3 in amino acids: CASSPRTGVAEAFF. The CDR3 DNA reads as TGCGCCAGCAGCCCGAGGACAGGGGTTGCTGAAGCTTTCTTT. This sequence joins TRBV5-1 and TRBJ1-1, with 9 bases lining up with TRBD1. Germline V gene data show CDR1 as SGHRS and CDR2 as YFSETQ. The length of the CDR3 is 14 residues. V lost 4 bases, J lost 6 bases, and 7 bases stayed unmatched.

The chain carries TRBV4-2 and TRBJ1-5; 11 bases align to TRBD1. CDR1 is LGHNA, CDR2 YNFKEQ, per germline. This CDR3 has 15 amino acids. Trimming removed 1 base from V and 5 bases from J; junction bases left unmatched: 1. In nucleotides, the CDR3 is TGTGCCAGCAGCCAAGGGACAGGGGGCGATCAGCCCCAGCATTTT. Translation: CASSQGTGGDQPQHF.

V and J are TRBV12-3 or TRBV12-4 and TRBJ2-3; D not certain. CDR3 length equals 13 residues. Trimming took off 6 bases at V and 0 bases at J, with 7 bases between the two ends. CDR3 loop: CASRYTSTDTQYF. CDR3 nucleotides: TGTGCCAGCAGATATACTAGCACAGATACGCAGTATTTT.